This T cell receptor beta chain was retrieved from a study of blood T cell repertoires in COVID-19. Study in general: COVID-19 samples from acute and convalescent phases originated in the United States, Italy and Spain. The cDNA or gDNA used as material had been derived from T cells, B-cell-depleted T cells, or PBMCs.

Under the authors' procedure: Scientists estimated how many nucleated cells there were by amplifying reference gene primers. Assay used: immunoSEQ multiplex PCR; TCRdb lists only in-frame clones, some missing. Clone size and the V and J calls come from that table; the DNA yielded D and trimming. The sample contains around 270,000 clones, around nine tenths of which appear only once. CDR1 WSHSY and CDR2 SAAADI come from the germline V gene. V lost 6 bases and J lost 5, with 10 bases in between. The CDR3 length is 12 residues. This TCR derives from a man in his forties or fifties who had recovered from COVID-19. Sequencing was carried out using peripheral blood. The chain is built from TRBV10-2 and TRBJ2-5, with a tentative D call TRBD2 (5 bases). CDR3 residues: CASRRGWETQYF. In DNA, the CDR3 is TGCGCCAGCAGGAGAGGGTGGGAGACCCAGTACTTC.